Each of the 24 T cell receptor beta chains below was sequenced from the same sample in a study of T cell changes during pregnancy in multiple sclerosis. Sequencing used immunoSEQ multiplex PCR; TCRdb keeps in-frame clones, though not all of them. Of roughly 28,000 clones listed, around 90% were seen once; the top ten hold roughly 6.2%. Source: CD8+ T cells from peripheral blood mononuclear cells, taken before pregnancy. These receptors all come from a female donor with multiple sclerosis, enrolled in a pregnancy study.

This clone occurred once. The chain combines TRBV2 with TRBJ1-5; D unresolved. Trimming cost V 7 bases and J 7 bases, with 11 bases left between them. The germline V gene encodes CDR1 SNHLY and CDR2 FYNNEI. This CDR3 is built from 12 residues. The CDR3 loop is CASTLGGQPQHF. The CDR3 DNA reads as TGTGCCAGCACGTTAGGAGGCCAGCCCCAGCATTTT.

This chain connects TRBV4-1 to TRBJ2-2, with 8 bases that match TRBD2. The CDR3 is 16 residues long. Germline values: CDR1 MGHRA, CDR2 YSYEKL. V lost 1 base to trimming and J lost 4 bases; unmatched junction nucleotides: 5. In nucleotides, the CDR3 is TGCGCCAGCAGCCAAGTCAGCGGGAGTAGCACCGGGGAGCTGTTTTTT. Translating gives CASSQVSGSSTGELFF.

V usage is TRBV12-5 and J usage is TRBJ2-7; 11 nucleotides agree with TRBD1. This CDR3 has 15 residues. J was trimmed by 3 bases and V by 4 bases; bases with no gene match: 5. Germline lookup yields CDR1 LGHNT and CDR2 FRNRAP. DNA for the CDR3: TGTGCTAGTGGTTCCTCCGGGACAGGGGGCTACGAGCAGTACTTC. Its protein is CASGSSGTGGYEQYF.

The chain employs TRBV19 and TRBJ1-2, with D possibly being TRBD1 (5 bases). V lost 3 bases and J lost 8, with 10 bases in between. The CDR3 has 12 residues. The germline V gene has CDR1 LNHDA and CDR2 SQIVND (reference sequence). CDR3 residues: CASSMGGVGYTF. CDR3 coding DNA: TGTGCCAGTAGTATGGGGGGGGTCGGCTACACCTTC.

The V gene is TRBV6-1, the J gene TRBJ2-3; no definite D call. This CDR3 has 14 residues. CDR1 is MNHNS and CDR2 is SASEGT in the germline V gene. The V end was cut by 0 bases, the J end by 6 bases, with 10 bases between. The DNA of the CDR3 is TGTGCCAGCAGTGAAGCAGAGGAGCCCGATACGCAGTATTTT. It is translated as CASSEAEEPDTQYF.

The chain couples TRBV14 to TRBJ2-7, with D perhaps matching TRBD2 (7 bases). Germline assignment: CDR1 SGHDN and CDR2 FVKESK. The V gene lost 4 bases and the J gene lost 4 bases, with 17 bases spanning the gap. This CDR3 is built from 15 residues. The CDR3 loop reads CASSLVRGGRYEQYF. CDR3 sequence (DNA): TGTGCCAGCAGCCTCGTAAGGGGGGGACGGTACGAGCAGTACTTC. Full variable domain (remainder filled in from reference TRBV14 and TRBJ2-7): EAGVTQFPSHSVIEKGQTVTLRCDPISGHDNLYWYRRVMGKEIKFLLHFVKESKQDESGMPNNRFLAERTGGTYSTLKVQPAELEDSGVYFCASSLVRGGRYEQYFGPGTRLTVT.

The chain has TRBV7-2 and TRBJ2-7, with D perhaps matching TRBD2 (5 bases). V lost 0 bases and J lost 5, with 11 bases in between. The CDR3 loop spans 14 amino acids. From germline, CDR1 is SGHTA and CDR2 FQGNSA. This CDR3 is CASSLATSGNEQYF. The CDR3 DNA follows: TGTGCCAGCAGCTTAGCGACGTCGGGGAACGAGCAGTACTTC.

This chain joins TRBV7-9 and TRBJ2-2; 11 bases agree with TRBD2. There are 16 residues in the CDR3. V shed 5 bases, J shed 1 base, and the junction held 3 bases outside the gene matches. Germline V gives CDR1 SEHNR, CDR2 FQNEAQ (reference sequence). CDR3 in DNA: TGTGCCAGCAGCGCCGGGACTAGCGGGAACACCGGGGAGCTGTTTTTT. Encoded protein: CASSAGTSGNTGELFF.

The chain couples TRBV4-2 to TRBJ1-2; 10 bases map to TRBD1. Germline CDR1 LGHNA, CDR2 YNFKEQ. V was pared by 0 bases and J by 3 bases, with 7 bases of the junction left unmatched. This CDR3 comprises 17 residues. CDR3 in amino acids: CASSQDLGQGGHYGYTF. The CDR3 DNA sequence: TGTGCCAGCAGCCAAGATTTAGGACAGGGGGGACACTATGGCTACACCTTC.

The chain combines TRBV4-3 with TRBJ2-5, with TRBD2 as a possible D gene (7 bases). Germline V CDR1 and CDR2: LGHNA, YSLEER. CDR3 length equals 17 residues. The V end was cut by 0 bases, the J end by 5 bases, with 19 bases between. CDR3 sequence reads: CASSQDANWGGGETQYF. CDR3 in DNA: TGCGCCAGCAGCCAAGACGCGAACTGGGGAGGGGGGGAGACCCAGTACTTC.

The CDR3 is CASSDRASGTNEQFF. The CDR3 DNA is TGTGCCAGCAGCGACCGCGCTAGCGGGACAAATGAGCAGTTCTTC. V is TRBV7-9 and J is TRBJ2-1, with 9 bases lining up with TRBD2. The CDR3 is 15 residues long. Trimming took 5 bases from V and 7 from J; bases not matched to a gene: 9. The germline V gene encodes CDR1 SEHNR and CDR2 FQNEAQ (reference sequence).

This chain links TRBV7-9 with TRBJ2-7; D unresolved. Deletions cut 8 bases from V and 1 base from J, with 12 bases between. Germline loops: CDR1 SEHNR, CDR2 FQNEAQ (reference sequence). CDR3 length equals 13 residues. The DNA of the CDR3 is TGTGCCAGCGCCTTCTTTGAGTCCTACGAGCAGTACTTC. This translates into CASAFFESYEQYF.

CDR3 bases: TGTGCCAGCAGCCAATCCAGGACAAATGAGCAGTTCTTC. Its protein is CASSQSRTNEQFF. The genes are TRBV4-2 and TRBJ2-1, with a tentative D call TRBD1 (5 bases). V was shortened by 2 bases and J by 7 bases, with 9 bases between the two germline ends. The CDR3 has 13 residues. From germline, CDR1 is LGHNA and CDR2 YNFKEQ.

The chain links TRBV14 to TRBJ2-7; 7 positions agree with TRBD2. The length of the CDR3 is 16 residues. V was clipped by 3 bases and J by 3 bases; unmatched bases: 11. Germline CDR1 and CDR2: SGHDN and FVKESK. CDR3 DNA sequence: TGTGCCAGCAGCCACCCAGCGGGGCCCGCACTCTACGAGCAGTACTTC. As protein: CASSHPAGPALYEQYF.

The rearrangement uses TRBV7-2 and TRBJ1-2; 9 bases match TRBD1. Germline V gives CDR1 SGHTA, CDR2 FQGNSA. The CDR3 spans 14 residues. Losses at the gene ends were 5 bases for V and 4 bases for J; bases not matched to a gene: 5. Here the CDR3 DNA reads TGTGCCAGCAGCACGGGACAGGGTATCTATGGCTACACCTTC. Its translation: CASSTGQGIYGYTF.

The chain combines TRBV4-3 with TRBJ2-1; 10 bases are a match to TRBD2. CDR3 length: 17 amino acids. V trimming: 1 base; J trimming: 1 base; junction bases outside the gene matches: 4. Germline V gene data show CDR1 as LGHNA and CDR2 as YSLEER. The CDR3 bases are TGCGCCAGCAGCCAAGTGGCTAGCGGGAGTTCCTACAATGAGCAGTTCTTC. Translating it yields CASSQVASGSSYNEQFF.

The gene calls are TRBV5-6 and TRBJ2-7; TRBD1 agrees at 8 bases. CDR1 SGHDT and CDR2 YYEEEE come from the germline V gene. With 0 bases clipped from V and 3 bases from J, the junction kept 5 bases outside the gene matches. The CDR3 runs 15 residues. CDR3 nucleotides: TGTGCCAGCAGCTTGGGGACCGGGACAGGCTACGAGCAGTACTTC. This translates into CASSLGTGTGYEQYF.

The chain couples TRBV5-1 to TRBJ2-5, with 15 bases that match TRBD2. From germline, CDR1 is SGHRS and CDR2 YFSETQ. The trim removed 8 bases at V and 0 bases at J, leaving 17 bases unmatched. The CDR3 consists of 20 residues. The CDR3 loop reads CASSVSLGLAGGRYQETQYF. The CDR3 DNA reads TGCGCCAGTTCCGTAAGCCTTGGACTAGCGGGAGGGAGGTACCAAGAGACCCAGTACTTC.

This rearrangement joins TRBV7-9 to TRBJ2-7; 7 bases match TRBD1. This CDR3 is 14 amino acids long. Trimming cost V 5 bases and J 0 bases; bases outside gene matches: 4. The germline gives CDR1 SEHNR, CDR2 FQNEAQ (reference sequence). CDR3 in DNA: TGTGCCAGCAGCCTCCGGGACAGCTCCTACGAGCAGTACTTC. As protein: CASSLRDSSYEQYF.

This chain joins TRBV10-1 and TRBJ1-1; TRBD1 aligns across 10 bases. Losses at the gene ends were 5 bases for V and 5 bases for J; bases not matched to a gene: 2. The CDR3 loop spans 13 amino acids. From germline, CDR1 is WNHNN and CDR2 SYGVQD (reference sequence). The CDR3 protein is CASSRQGATEAFF. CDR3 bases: TGCGCCAGCAGTCGACAGGGGGCGACTGAAGCTTTCTTT.

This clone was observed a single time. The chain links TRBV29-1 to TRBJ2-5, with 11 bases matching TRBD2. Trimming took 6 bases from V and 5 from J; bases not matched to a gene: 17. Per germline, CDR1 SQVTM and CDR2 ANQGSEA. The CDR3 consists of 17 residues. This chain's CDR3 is CSVQALSPGLAVETQYF. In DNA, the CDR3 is TGCAGCGTCCAAGCGCTCTCACCGGGACTAGCGGTTGAGACCCAGTACTTC.

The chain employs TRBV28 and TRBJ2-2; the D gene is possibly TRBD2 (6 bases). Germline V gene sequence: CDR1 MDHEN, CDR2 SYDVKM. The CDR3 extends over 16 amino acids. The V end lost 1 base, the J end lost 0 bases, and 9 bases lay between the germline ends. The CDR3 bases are TGTGCCAGCAGTTTATACGCGGGATCGAACACCGGGGAGCTGTTTTTT. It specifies CASSLYAGSNTGELFF.

CDR3 amino acids: CASSPRGAGDEQYF. CDR3 bases: TGTGCCAGCAGCCCACGGGGGGCGGGGGACGAGCAGTACTTC. The chain is built from TRBV7-9 and TRBJ2-7, with a possible D match to TRBD2 (7 bases). Deletions cut 5 bases from V and 5 bases from J, with 16 bases between. Germline assignment: CDR1 SEHNR and CDR2 FQNEAQ (reference sequence). CDR3 length: 14 amino acids.

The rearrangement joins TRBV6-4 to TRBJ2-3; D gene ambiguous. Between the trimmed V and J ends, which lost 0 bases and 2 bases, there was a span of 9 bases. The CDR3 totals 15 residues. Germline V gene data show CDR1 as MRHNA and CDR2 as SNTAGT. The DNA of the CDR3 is TGTGCCAGCAGTGACTCAGGCGGAACCACAGATACGCAGTATTTT. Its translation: CASSDSGGTTDTQYF.